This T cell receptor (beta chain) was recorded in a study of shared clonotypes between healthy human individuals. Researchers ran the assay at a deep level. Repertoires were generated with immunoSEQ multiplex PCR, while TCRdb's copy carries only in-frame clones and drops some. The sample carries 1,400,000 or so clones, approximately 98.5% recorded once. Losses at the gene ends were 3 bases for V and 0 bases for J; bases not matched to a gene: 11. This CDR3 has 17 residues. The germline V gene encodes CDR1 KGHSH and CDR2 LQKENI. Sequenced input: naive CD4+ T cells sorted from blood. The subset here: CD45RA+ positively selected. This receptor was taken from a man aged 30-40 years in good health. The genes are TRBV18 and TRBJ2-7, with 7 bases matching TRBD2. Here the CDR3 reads CASSPWEGEGSSYEQYF. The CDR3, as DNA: TGTGCCAGCTCACCCTGGGAAGGGGAGGGCAGCTCCTACGAGCAGTACTTC.